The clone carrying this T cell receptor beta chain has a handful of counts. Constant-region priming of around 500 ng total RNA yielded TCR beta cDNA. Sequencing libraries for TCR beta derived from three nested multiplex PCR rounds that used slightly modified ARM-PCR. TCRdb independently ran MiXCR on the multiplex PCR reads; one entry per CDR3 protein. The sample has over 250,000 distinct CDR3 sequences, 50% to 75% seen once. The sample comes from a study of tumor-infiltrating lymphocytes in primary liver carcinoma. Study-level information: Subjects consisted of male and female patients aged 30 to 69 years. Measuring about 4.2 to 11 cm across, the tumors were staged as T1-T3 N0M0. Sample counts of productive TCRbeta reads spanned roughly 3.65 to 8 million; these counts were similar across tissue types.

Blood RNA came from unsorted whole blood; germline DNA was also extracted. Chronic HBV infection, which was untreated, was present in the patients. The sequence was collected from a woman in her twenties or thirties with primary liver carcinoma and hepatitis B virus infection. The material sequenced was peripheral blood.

The CDR3 here is CASSPRPGTPETQYF. CDR3 DNA sequence: TGTGCCAGCAGCCCCCGGCCCGGGACTCCAGAGACCCAGTACTTC. The chain carries TRBV13 and TRBJ2-5; D may be TRBD2 (6 bases). Trimming shortened V by 5 bases and J by 4 bases, and 17 bases separated the two germline ends. Germline loops: CDR1 PRHDT, CDR2 FYEKMQ (reference sequence). The length of the CDR3 is 15 residues. Complete variable domain (other parts from reference TRBV13 and TRBJ2-5): AAGVIQSPRHLIKEKRETATLKCYPIPRHDTVYWYQQGPGQDPQFLISFYEKMQSDKGSIPDRFSAQQFSDYHSELNMSSLELGDSALYFCASSPRPGTPETQYFGPGTRLLVL.